This is a list of T cell receptor beta chains from one sample in a study of beta chain features in type 1 diabetes. TCRdb's table, derived via immunoSEQ multiplex PCR, lists solely in-frame clones and lacks some. This table holds about 330,000 clones, approximately 11% found once. The sequenced sample consisted of naive CD4+ T cells from blood. These receptors all come from a woman in her 30s in good health. Each CDR3 is given with its conserved first and last residue. D genes are given only for firm matches. Clone size is given for some rows only: seen once, a few or many times, or a class if the clone is expanded.

>TRBV28|.|TRBJ1-2|TRBD1
CASSLDSRGLGYTF
TGTGCCAGCAGTTTAGATAGCAGGGGGCTTGGCTACACCTTC
>TRBV4-1|few|TRBJ2-5|.
CASSQGRFQETQYF
TGCGCCAGCAGCCAAGGGAGGTTCCAAGAGACCCAGTACTTC
>TRBV30|.|TRBJ2-7|.
CAWSVVEISYEQYF
TGTGCCTGGAGTGTTGTAGAAATTTCCTACGAGCAGTACTTC
>TRBV28|.|TRBJ2-2|TRBD2
CATIREAYTGELFF
TGTGCCACCATTCGGGAGGCGTACACCGGGGAGCTGTTTTTT
>TRBV5-1|few|TRBJ1-2|TRBD1
CASSTGQGGIYGYTF
TGCGCCAGCAGCACCGGACAGGGGGGCATCTATGGCTACACCTTC
>TRBV19|few|TRBJ2-1|.
CASMISGTFYNEQFF
TGTGCCAGCATGATTTCAGGGACTTTCTACAATGAGCAGTTCTTC
>TRBV20-1|.|TRBJ2-7|.
CSARDLYEQYF
TGCAGTGCTAGAGATCTCTACGAGCAGTACTTC
>TRBV28|few|TRBJ1-2|.
CASNLPGETAYGYTF
TGTGCCAGCAATCTCCCGGGAGAAACGGCGTATGGCTACACCTTC
>TRBV29-1|few|TRBJ2-2|TRBD2
CSGRLAGGPAGELFF
TGCAGCGGCCGACTAGCGGGAGGGCCCGCTGGGGAGCTGTTTTTT
>TRBV2|.|TRBJ2-1|TRBD2
CASSGGGTSGYNEQFF
TGTGCCAGCAGTGGAGGCGGGACTAGCGGATACAATGAGCAGTTCTTC
>TRBV7-9|.|TRBJ2-1|.
CASSLPSTYNEQFF
TGTGCCAGCAGCTTACCTAGTACCTACAATGAGCAGTTCTTC
>TRBV6-5|.|TRBJ2-5|TRBD2
CASSYFGLAGGETQYF
TGTGCCAGCAGTTATTTTGGACTAGCGGGAGGAGAGACCCAGTACTTC
>TRBV7-2|few|TRBJ2-1|.
CASSLGRTVGEQFF
TGTGCCAGCAGCTTGGGCCGAACAGTCGGTGAGCAGTTCTTC
>TRBV19|few|TRBJ2-3|.
CASALAGTDTQYF
TGTGCCAGTGCGCTCGCGGGAACAGATACGCAGTATTTT
>TRBV28|few|TRBJ2-3|.
CASSLSVGRLTDTQYF
TGTGCCAGCAGTTTATCGGTCGGGAGACTCACAGATACGCAGTATTTT
>TRBV7-2|few|TRBJ2-2|TRBD1
CASSYTGTGNTGELFF
TGTGCCAGCAGCTACACCGGGACAGGGAACACCGGGGAGCTGTTTTTT
>TRBV2|.|TRBJ1-1|TRBD1
CASSVIRGVAAEAFF
TGTGCCAGCAGTGTTATCAGGGGGGTTGCGGCTGAAGCTTTCTTT
>TRBV7-9|many|TRBJ2-7|TRBD2
CASSSGLAGGRNEQYF
TGTGCCAGCAGCTCGGGACTAGCGGGAGGCCGGAACGAGCAGTACTTC
>TRBV28|few|TRBJ2-5|TRBD1
CASSLGQEETQYF
TGTGCCAGCAGTTTAGGACAGGAAGAGACCCAGTACTTC
>TRBV5-4|few|TRBJ2-5|TRBD1
CASSLATGTAEETQYF
TGTGCCAGCAGCTTGGCCACCGGGACAGCTGAAGAGACCCAGTACTTC
>TRBV19|few|TRBJ1-4|.
CASLPGRVGKLFF
TGTGCCTCCCTTCCAGGGCGAGTTGGAAAACTGTTTTTT
>TRBV6-5|.|TRBJ1-1|.
CASSLSPGNTEAFF
TGTGCCAGCAGTTTATCCCCAGGGAACACTGAAGCTTTCTTT
>TRBV28|few|TRBJ2-7|TRBD1
CASRGDRDRVYEQYF
TGTGCCAGCAGGGGAGACCGGGACAGGGTCTACGAGCAGTACTTC
>TRBV5-1|.|TRBJ1-5|.
CASSKGGPGGGNQPQHF
TGCGCCAGCAGCAAAGGCGGGCCCGGGGGGGGCAATCAGCCCCAGCATTTT
>TRBV7-9|.|TRBJ2-2|.
CASRPPGTNTGELFF
TGTGCCAGCAGACCCCCGGGAACGAACACCGGGGAGCTGTTTTTT
>TRBV25-1|.|TRBJ2-7|.
CASSELGGQNYEQYF
TGTGCCAGCAGTGAATTGGGGGGACAGAACTACGAGCAGTACTTC
>TRBV27|few|TRBJ1-2|.
CASSPHRDQGANYGYTF
TGTGCCAGCAGTCCCCACAGGGATCAGGGTGCCAACTATGGCTACACCTTC
>TRBV11-2|few|TRBJ1-2|.
CASSLDLQEGYTF
TGTGCCAGCAGCTTAGATCTCCAGGAAGGCTACACCTTC
>TRBV18|few|TRBJ2-1|TRBD2
CASSPTPLAGDYNEQFF
TGTGCCAGCTCACCAACCCCCCTAGCGGGAGACTACAATGAGCAGTTCTTC
>TRBV9|.|TRBJ2-7|TRBD2
CASSPTRAGGPYEQYF
TGTGCCAGCAGCCCGACTAGAGCGGGAGGGCCCTACGAGCAGTACTTC
>TRBV4-2|few|TRBJ2-2|.
CASSQEGSGELFF
TGTGCCAGCAGCCAGGAGGGGTCCGGGGAGCTGTTTTTT
>TRBV4-3|few|TRBJ2-3|TRBD2
CASSQDASGSRDTQYF
TGCGCCAGCAGCCAAGATGCTAGCGGGAGTAGGGATACGCAGTATTTT
>TRBV19|.|TRBJ2-7|TRBD1
CASSPGTGTSYEQYF
TGTGCCAGTAGTCCCGGGACAGGAACGTCCTACGAGCAGTACTTC
>TRBV6-5|.|TRBJ2-1|.
CASSYEGAPYNEQFF
TGTGCCAGCAGTTACGAGGGAGCCCCCTACAATGAGCAGTTCTTC
>TRBV7-3|few|TRBJ1-2|.
CASSLYRAGYGYTF
TGTGCCAGCAGCTTATACCGAGCGGGGTATGGCTACACCTTC
>TRBV30|few|TRBJ1-5|.
CAWSVEFGGINQPQHF
TGTGCCTGGAGTGTCGAATTCGGGGGGATTAATCAGCCCCAGCATTTT
>TRBV28|.|TRBJ2-2|TRBD2
CASSPPLGGKMTGELFF
TGTGCCAGCAGTCCGCCCCTCGGGGGGAAGATGACCGGGGAGCTGTTTTTT
>TRBV11-2|few|TRBJ2-7|TRBD1
CASSPRTGGDYEQYF
TGTGCCAGCAGCCCAAGGACAGGGGGCGACTACGAGCAGTACTTC
>TRBV7-9|.|TRBJ2-7|TRBD1
CASSFGQEAYEQYF
TGTGCCAGCAGCTTCGGACAGGAAGCTTACGAGCAGTACTTC
>TRBV4-3|.|TRBJ2-7|TRBD2
CASSQDSGRLAGGSYEQYF
TGCGCCAGCAGCCAAGATTCCGGGAGGTTGGCGGGAGGCTCCTACGAGCAGTACTTC
>TRBV7-3|few|TRBJ2-3|.
CASSPGADTQYF
TGTGCCAGCAGCCCCGGGGCAGATACGCAGTATTTT
>TRBV10-3|.|TRBJ2-5|TRBD2
CAISGAGQETQYF
TGTGCCATCAGTGGAGCGGGACAAGAGACCCAGTACTTC
>TRBV27|.|TRBJ1-1|TRBD1
CASSTRTGGTEAFF
TGTGCCAGCTCGACGCGGACAGGGGGCACTGAAGCTTTCTTT
>TRBV29-1|few|TRBJ1-4|.
CSVERVGEKLFF
TGCAGCGTTGAGAGGGTGGGTGAAAAACTGTTTTTT
>TRBV4-2|few|TRBJ2-7|.
CASSVRGGPEQYF
TGTGCCAGCAGCGTACGAGGTGGTCCGGAGCAGTACTTC
>TRBV30|.|TRBJ1-2|.
CAWVGAGGYTF
TGTGCCTGGGTAGGGGCTGGTGGCTACACCTTC
>TRBV5-1|few|TRBJ1-5|.
CASSLRSGSNQPQHF
TGCGCCAGCAGCTTGAGGTCAGGGAGCAATCAGCCCCAGCATTTT
>TRBV6-5|few|TRBJ2-5|TRBD1
CASSYSNRGLGETQYF
TGTGCCAGCAGTTACTCTAACAGGGGGCTTGGAGAGACCCAGTACTTC
>TRBV7-8|few|TRBJ2-5|TRBD2
CASSQPGLGKETQYF
TGTGCCAGCAGCCAACCGGGACTAGGAAAAGAGACCCAGTACTTC
>TRBV13|few|TRBJ2-5|.
CASSLSETQYF
TGTGCCAGCAGTCTTTCGGAGACCCAGTACTTC
>TRBV28|few|TRBJ2-1|TRBD2
CASTLAGGPRFF
TGTGCCAGCACCCTAGCGGGAGGGCCGCGGTTCTTC
>TRBV7-6|.|TRBJ1-4|.
CASSPGTTNEKLFF
TGTGCCAGCAGCCCAGGGACAACTAATGAAAAACTGTTTTTT
>TRBV18|.|TRBJ2-7|TRBD2
CASSLQGSGGRYEQYF
TGTGCCAGCTCACTGCAGGGGAGCGGGGGTCGGTACGAGCAGTACTTC
>TRBV7-9|few|TRBJ2-7|TRBD1
CASSLVRGQGVHEQYF
TGTGCCAGCAGCTTAGTACGGGGACAGGGGGTCCACGAGCAGTACTTC
>TRBV7-6|few|TRBJ2-1|TRBD1
CASSFTTGQYYNEQFF
TGTGCCAGCAGCTTTACCACGGGACAGTACTACAATGAGCAGTTCTTC
>TRBV14|few|TRBJ2-1|.
CASSQPRGNPSDNEQFF
TGTGCCAGCAGCCAACCCCGAGGAAACCCTAGTGACAATGAGCAGTTCTTC
>TRBV7-6|few|TRBJ2-1|.
CASSLGWAVSYNEQFF
TGTGCCAGCAGCCTCGGTTGGGCCGTCTCCTACAATGAGCAGTTCTTC
>TRBV28|.|TRBJ2-1|.
CASSFPSGRTDEQFF
TGTGCCAGCAGTTTCCCGTCAGGTCGTACAGATGAGCAGTTCTTC
>TRBV18|.|TRBJ2-3|TRBD1
CASSPGTGTDTQYF
TGTGCCAGCTCCCCTGGGACAGGGACCGATACGCAGTATTTT
>TRBV11-3|few|TRBJ1-1|TRBD1
CASSLTGETEAFF
TGTGCCAGCAGCCTGACAGGGGAGACTGAAGCTTTCTTT